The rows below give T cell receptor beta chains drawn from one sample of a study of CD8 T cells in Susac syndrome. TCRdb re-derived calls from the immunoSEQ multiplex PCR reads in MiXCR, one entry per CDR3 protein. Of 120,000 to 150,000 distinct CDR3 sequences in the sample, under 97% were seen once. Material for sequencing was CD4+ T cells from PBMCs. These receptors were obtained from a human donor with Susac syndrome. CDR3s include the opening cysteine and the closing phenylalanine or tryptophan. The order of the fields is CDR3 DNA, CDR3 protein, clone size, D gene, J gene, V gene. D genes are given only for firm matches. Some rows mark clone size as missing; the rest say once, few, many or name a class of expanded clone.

TGTGCCAGTAGAGGGGGGGATCATCAGCCCCAGCATTTT,CASRGGDHQPQHF,-,-,TRBJ1-5,TRBV19
TGTGCCACCAGTGATTTTGTAGGCAGTGGCTACACCTTC,CATSDFVGSGYTF,-,-,TRBJ1-2,TRBV24-1
TGTGCCAGCAGTTTAGTAGGGGTCAATCAGCCCCAGCATTTT,CASSLVGVNQPQHF,-,-,TRBJ1-5,TRBV12-3/TRBV12-4
TGTGCCAGCAGTTACTCGTTCCGTGAGCAGTTCTTC,CASSYSFREQFF,-,-,TRBJ2-1,TRBV6-2/TRBV6-3
TGCGCCAGCAGCCAAGTAGGGTTCTCTGGAAACACCATATATTTT,CASSQVGFSGNTIYF,-,-,TRBJ1-3,TRBV4-1
TGTGCCAGCAGTCCCCACAGCGCCCACTCTGGAAACACCATATATTTT,CASSPHSAHSGNTIYF,-,-,TRBJ1-3,TRBV28
TGTGCCAGCAGCCGGGGACAGGGTGCTTTAGGTGAAAAACTGTTTTTT,CASSRGQGALGEKLFF,-,TRBD1,TRBJ1-4,TRBV12-3/TRBV12-4
TGCAGCGTCGGGGGACAGGGGGCCCGACTGTTTTTT,CSVGGQGARLFF,-,TRBD1,TRBJ1-4,TRBV29-1
TGCAGTGCTAGGAGACAGGGGGGCTATGGCTACACCTTC,CSARRQGGYGYTF,-,TRBD1,TRBJ1-2,TRBV20-1
TGTGCCAGCAGCCTCGAAGGGACAGGCAATCAGCCCCAGCATTTT,CASSLEGTGNQPQHF,-,TRBD1,TRBJ1-5,TRBV12-3/TRBV12-4
TGTGCCAGCAGCTTGGCTACTAGCGGGCGCACAGATACGCAGTATTTT,CASSLATSGRTDTQYF,-,TRBD2,TRBJ2-3,TRBV5-4
TGTGCCAGCAGCCTGGGGACGACCTGGGGAACTAGCGGGAGTCTCGAGCAGTACTTC,CASSLGTTWGTSGSLEQYF,-,TRBD2,TRBJ2-7,TRBV28
TGTGCCAGCAGCCAAGCGTCAAGCGATGTCGAGACCCAGTACTTC,CASSQASSDVETQYF,-,-,TRBJ2-5,TRBV4-2
TGTGCCAGCTCCGGGGCACCCGTAAGCGGCACTGAAGCTTTCTTT,CASSGAPVSGTEAFF,-,-,TRBJ1-1,TRBV25-1
TGCGCCAGCAGCCCCGGCCGCAACTACAATGAGCAGTTCTTC,CASSPGRNYNEQFF,-,-,TRBJ2-1,TRBV5-1
TGTGCCAGCAGTTTGCCCCGGGGGAAAGAGACCCAGTACTTC,CASSLPRGKETQYF,-,-,TRBJ2-5,TRBV28
TGTGCCAGCAGTGAAGGGGAACCTAACTATGGCTACACCTTC,CASSEGEPNYGYTF,-,-,TRBJ1-2,TRBV6-1
TGCGCCAGCAGCTTGGAGTCCTGGGGGCCGGAGTCTGAAGCTTTCTTT,CASSLESWGPESEAFF,-,-,TRBJ1-1,TRBV5-1
TGTGCCAGCAGTCTCCCGCGTAACACTGAAGCTTTCTTT,CASSLPRNTEAFF,-,-,TRBJ1-1,TRBV28
TGCAGTGCTAGCCCAGAGACTAGCGGCTCGGGCACAGCTACGCAGTATTTT,CSASPETSGSGTATQYF,-,TRBD2,TRBJ2-3,TRBV20-1
TGTGCCAGCAGTGAGACAGGGCTTTTTCAGCCCCAGCATTTT,CASSETGLFQPQHF,-,TRBD1,TRBJ1-5,TRBV25-1
TGTGCCAGCAGTTTAATAGCGGGAATGTACGAGCAGTACTTC,CASSLIAGMYEQYF,-,TRBD2,TRBJ2-7,TRBV28
TGCAGTGCTAGAGAACACAGGGGGAGGGCCACTGAAGCTTTCTTT,CSAREHRGRATEAFF,-,TRBD1,TRBJ1-1,TRBV20-1
TGTGCCAGCAGTTTTGCCGGGGAGCTGTTTTTT,CASSFAGELFF,few,-,TRBJ2-2,TRBV12-3/TRBV12-4
TGTGCCTGGGTCGGAACCATGGCCCAGCATTTT,CAWVGTMAQHF,-,-,TRBJ1-5,TRBV30
TGTGCCAGCAGTTACTCAAATCCCGGGAAAGGATATGGCTACACCTTC,CASSYSNPGKGYGYTF,-,-,TRBJ1-2,TRBV6-5
TGTGCCAGCAGTTTAGCACGCAGCTCTGGGGCCAACGTCCTGACTTTC,CASSLARSSGANVLTF,few,-,TRBJ2-6,TRBV27
TGTGCCAGCAGCTTACCGACGGGGCTAGCGGGCGGCAACGAGCAGTACTTC,CASSLPTGLAGGNEQYF,-,TRBD2,TRBJ2-7,TRBV7-9
TGTGCCAGCAGCCAAGGAACTCCGCGAGGACAGTTCTTC,CASSQGTPRGQFF,-,-,TRBJ2-1,TRBV3-1
TGTGCCAGCAGCACGCCGGGTCAGCCCCAGCATTTT,CASSTPGQPQHF,-,-,TRBJ1-5,TRBV5-4
TGTGCCAGCAGCCCTCGACTAGCGGGGTACAATGAGCAGTTCTTC,CASSPRLAGYNEQFF,few,TRBD2,TRBJ2-1,TRBV7-2
TGCGCCAGCAGTGTAGGGGCCACTGAAGCTTTCTTT,CASSVGATEAFF,-,-,TRBJ1-1,TRBV10-2
TGCGCCAGCAGCCAAGATACGACCCCCTCCCGCGAGCAGTACTTC,CASSQDTTPSREQYF,-,-,TRBJ2-7,TRBV4-1
TGTGCCAGCAGTTTGGCCTCTGGGGCCAACGTCCTGACTTTC,CASSLASGANVLTF,-,-,TRBJ2-6,TRBV12-3/TRBV12-4
TGCGCCAGCAGCCCCAGGACAGGGGGCGTCGAGCAGTACTTC,CASSPRTGGVEQYF,-,TRBD1,TRBJ2-7,TRBV5-1
TGCAGTGCTAGAGCGGGAGATACGCAGTATTTT,CSARAGDTQYF,-,-,TRBJ2-3,TRBV20-1
TGCGCCAGCAGCTATACGCTCAGCTCCTACGAGCAGTACTTC,CASSYTLSSYEQYF,once,-,TRBJ2-7,TRBV5-1
TGCGCCAGCAGCGCGGAGGAGAGCCTAGCCAAAAACATTCAGTACTTC,CASSAEESLAKNIQYF,-,-,TRBJ2-4,TRBV5-1
TGTGCCAGCAGTGGACAGTTCCGGGAGACCCAGTACTTC,CASSGQFRETQYF,-,-,TRBJ2-5,TRBV2
TGTGCCAGCAGCCCTAGGGCACAGGGGGCAGGTGAAAAACTGTTTTTT,CASSPRAQGAGEKLFF,-,TRBD1,TRBJ1-4,TRBV7-9
TGTGCCAGCAGCTTATTTGCGGGGAGTGGCTACACCTTC,CASSLFAGSGYTF,-,-,TRBJ1-2,TRBV7-9
TGTGCCAGCAGCCAACCTGGGATGAACACTGAAGCTTTCTTT,CASSQPGMNTEAFF,-,-,TRBJ1-1,TRBV14
TGCAGTGCTAGAGATCGGAACGGGCAGTACTTC,CSARDRNGQYF,once,-,TRBJ2-7,TRBV20-1
TGTGCCAGCAGTTTAGGCCCCGCTAACACTGAAGCTTTCTTT,CASSLGPANTEAFF,few,-,TRBJ1-1,TRBV5-1
TGTGCCAGTAGCCGGGACAGGGAGGCTGAAGCTTTCTTT,CASSRDREAEAFF,-,TRBD1,TRBJ1-1,TRBV19
TGTGCCAGCAGCCCGCCGGGCGGGAGAAACAATGAGCAGTTCTTC,CASSPPGGRNNEQFF,-,TRBD2,TRBJ2-1,TRBV5-4
TGTGTCAGCAGCTCCACGACAGATACGCAGTATTTT,CVSSSTTDTQYF,-,-,TRBJ2-3,TRBV6-5
TGTGCCAGTAGACCGGAGGAGGGTTCCTACAATGAGCAGTTCTTC,CASRPEEGSYNEQFF,-,-,TRBJ2-1,TRBV19
TGTGCCAGCAGCCCCACTAGCGGCCGGTTGAGTGAGCAGTTCTTC,CASSPTSGRLSEQFF,-,TRBD2,TRBJ2-1,TRBV7-3
TGCAGTGCTCCGAGCGGAGCCTCCTACAATGAGCAGTTCTTC,CSAPSGASYNEQFF,-,-,TRBJ2-1,TRBV20-1
TGCAGCGTTGGGACGATTCACACCGGGGAGCTGTTTTTT,CSVGTIHTGELFF,-,-,TRBJ2-2,TRBV29-1
TGTGCCAGCAATACAGATACGCAGTATTTT,CASNTDTQYF,once,-,TRBJ2-3,TRBV12-3/TRBV12-4
TGCAGCGTTGGACAGGGGAATTCAGCCTACGAGCAGTACTTC,CSVGQGNSAYEQYF,-,TRBD1,TRBJ2-7,TRBV29-1
TGTGCCAGCAGCGTAGCTACTGGGGGATTCGAGACCCAGTACTTC,CASSVATGGFETQYF,-,-,TRBJ2-5,TRBV9
TGTGCCAGCAGTGAAGGACTAGCGGGAGTCAAGACCCAGTACTTC,CASSEGLAGVKTQYF,once,TRBD2,TRBJ2-5,TRBV2
TGTGCCAGCAGTTTGCCAGGCTACGAGCAGTACTTC,CASSLPGYEQYF,few,-,TRBJ2-7,TRBV12-3/TRBV12-4
TGCAGTGCTAGAGAGACGACTAGCAATGAGCAGTTCTTC,CSARETTSNEQFF,once,-,TRBJ2-1,TRBV20-1
TGCAGTGCTAGACAAGTCGCAGATACGCAGTATTTT,CSARQVADTQYF,-,-,TRBJ2-3,TRBV20-1
TGCGCCAGCAGCCAATCTGGACAGATCTACGAGCAGTACTTC,CASSQSGQIYEQYF,-,-,TRBJ2-7,TRBV4-1
TGTGCCAGCAGCTTGAAGTTAGGGGGCTATTCTGGGGCCAACGTCCTGACTTTC,CASSLKLGGYSGANVLTF,-,TRBD1,TRBJ2-6,TRBV5-4